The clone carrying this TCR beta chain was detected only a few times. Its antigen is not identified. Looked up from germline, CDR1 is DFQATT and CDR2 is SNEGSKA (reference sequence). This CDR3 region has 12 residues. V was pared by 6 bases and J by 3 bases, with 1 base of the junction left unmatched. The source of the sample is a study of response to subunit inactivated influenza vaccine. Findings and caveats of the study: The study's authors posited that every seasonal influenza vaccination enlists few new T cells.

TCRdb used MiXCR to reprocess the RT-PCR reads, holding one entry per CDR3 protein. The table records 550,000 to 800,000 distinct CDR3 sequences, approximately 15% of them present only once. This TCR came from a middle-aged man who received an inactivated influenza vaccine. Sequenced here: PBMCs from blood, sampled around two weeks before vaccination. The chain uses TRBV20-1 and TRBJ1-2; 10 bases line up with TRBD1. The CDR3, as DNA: TGCAGTGCCGGACAGGGGGACTATGGCTACACCTTC. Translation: CSAGQGDYGYTF.